A single T cell receptor beta chain is shown here with its context. The antigen remains undetermined. Profiling relied on immunoSEQ multiplex PCR, and the TCRdb table lists in-frame clones only, not all of them. The repertoire holds approximately 150,000 clones, with 80% to 95% as singletons. Germline V gives CDR1 MNHEY, CDR2 SVGAGI. V was cut by 7 bases and J by 4 bases, with 16 bases left in between. The CDR3 consists of 15 residues. These data belong to a study of T cell responses to AZD1222 COVID-19 vaccine. Study results and caveats: Spike-specific TCR breadth and depth rose after two AZD1222 doses. The study identified only a handful of AZD1222 recipients as seropositive at baseline. Regions 160-218 and 743-854 dominated among vaccine-associated CD4 TCRs spanning spike.

The chain couples TRBV6-5 to TRBJ1-4, with D possibly matching TRBD1 (6 bases). Sequenced material: peripheral blood, taken on day 0 of AZD1222 vaccination. The sequence was collected from an adult in good health. Here the CDR3 DNA reads TGTGCCAGCAACCCGGGGGGGGCCGTTAATGAAAAACTGTTTTTT. It encodes CASNPGGAVNEKLFF.